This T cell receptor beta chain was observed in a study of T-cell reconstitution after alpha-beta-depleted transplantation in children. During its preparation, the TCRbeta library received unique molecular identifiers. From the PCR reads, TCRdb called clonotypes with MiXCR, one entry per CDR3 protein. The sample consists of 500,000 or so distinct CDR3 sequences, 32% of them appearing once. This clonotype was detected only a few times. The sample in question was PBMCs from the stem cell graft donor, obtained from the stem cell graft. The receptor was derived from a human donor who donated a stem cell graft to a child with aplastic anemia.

In DNA form, the CDR3 reads TGCAGCGTTGAGAAGGGTACGCGGGGCTACACCTTC. This sequence encodes CSVEKGTRGYTF. V gene TRBV29-1 combines with J gene TRBJ1-2; no clear D gene. V lost 3 bases to trimming and J lost 8 bases, with 13 bases between them. This CDR3 has 12 residues. CDR1 is SQVTM, CDR2 ANQGSEA, per germline.